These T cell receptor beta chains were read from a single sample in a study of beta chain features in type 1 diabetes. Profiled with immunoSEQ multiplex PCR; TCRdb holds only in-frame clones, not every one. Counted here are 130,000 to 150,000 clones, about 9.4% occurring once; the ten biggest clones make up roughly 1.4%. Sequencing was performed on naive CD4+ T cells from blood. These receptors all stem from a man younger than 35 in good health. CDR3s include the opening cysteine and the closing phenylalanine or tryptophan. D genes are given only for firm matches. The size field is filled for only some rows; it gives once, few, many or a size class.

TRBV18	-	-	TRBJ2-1	TGTGCCAGCTCACCCACGGGAGCGACAGGGAGGAATGAGCAGTTCTTC	CASSPTGATGRNEQFF
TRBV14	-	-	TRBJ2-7	TGTGCCAGCAGCCAACAAGTAGGGGGTACCTACGAGCAGTACTTC	CASSQQVGGTYEQYF
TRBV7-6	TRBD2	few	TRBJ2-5	TGTGCCAGCAGCTTGGGACTAGCGGGGGGGCGTGAGACCCAGTACTTC	CASSLGLAGGRETQYF
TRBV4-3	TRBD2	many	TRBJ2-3	TGCGCCAGCAGCCAAGGTGCTAGCGGATTCACAGATACGCAGTATTTT	CASSQGASGFTDTQYF
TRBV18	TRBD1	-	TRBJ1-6	TGTGCCAGCTCACGAGACAGGGATTCACCCCTCCACTTT	CASSRDRDSPLHF
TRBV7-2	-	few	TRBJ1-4	TGTGCCAGCAGCCGCCCCGGGTCAACTAATGAAAAACTGTTTTTT	CASSRPGSTNEKLFF
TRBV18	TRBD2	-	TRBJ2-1	TGTGCCAGCTCACCGTTACTAGCGGGGGTGGCTGAGCAGTTCTTC	CASSPLLAGVAEQFF
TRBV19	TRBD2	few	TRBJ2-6	TGTGCCAGTAGATGGACTAGCGGGGGCTCTGGGGCCAACGTCCTGACTTTC	CASRWTSGGSGANVLTF
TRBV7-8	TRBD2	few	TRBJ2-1	TGTGCCAGCAGCTTAGTAACCGGGGGGATCTACAATGAGCAGTTCTTC	CASSLVTGGIYNEQFF
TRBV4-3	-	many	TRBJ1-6	TGCGCCAGCAGCCAAGCCCCGGGCGGGCCGAATTCACCCCTCCACTTT	CASSQAPGGPNSPLHF
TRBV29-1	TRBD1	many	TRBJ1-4	TGCAGCGTTGTCTCAACAGGGGATGAAAAACTGTTTTTT	CSVVSTGDEKLFF
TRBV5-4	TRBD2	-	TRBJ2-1	TGTGCCAGCAGCCTTAGCGGGTCGACCTACAATGAGCAGTTCTTC	CASSLSGSTYNEQFF
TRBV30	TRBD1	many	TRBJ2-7	TGTGCCTGGGGACAGGGGGCCGTATCCTACGAGCAGTACTTC	CAWGQGAVSYEQYF
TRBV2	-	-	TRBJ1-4	TGTGCCAGCAGCGGGGGACGGTGGGGTGAAAAACTGTTTTTT	CASSGGRWGEKLFF
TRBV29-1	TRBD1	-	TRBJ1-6	TGCAGCGTCATGACAGGGAACTATTCACCCCTCCACTTT	CSVMTGNYSPLHF
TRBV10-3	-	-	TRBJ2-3	TGTGCCATCAGTCCGGGACAAAGCACAGATACGCAGTATTTT	CAISPGQSTDTQYF
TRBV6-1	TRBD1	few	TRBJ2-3	TGTGCCAGCAGTGAAGTGACAGGGCACACAGATACGCAGTATTTT	CASSEVTGHTDTQYF
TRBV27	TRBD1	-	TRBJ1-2	TGTGCCAGCAGAGGGGCCGGGACAGGGACTTTTAACTATGGCTACACCTTC	CASRGAGTGTFNYGYTF
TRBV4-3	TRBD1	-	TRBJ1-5	TGCGCCAGCAGCCAACAGGGGACAGGCAATCAGCCCCAGCATTTT	CASSQQGTGNQPQHF
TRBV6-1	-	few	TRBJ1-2	TGTGCCAGCAGTGAAGACAGGACGGGCTACACCTTC	CASSEDRTGYTF
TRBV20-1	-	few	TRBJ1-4	TGCAGTGCTAGGTCGCGGGAAAAACTGTTTTTT	CSARSREKLFF
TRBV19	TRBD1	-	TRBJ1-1	TGTGCCAGTACCAGGGGACAGGCGACTGAAGCTTTCTTT	CASTRGQATEAFF
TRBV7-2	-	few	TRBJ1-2	TGTGCCAGCAGCTTTCGGCCGGAGAACGACTATGGCTACACCTTC	CASSFRPENDYGYTF
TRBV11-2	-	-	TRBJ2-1	TGTGCCAGCAGCTTGGGTGGTGCAGGGGGGTGGAATGAGCAGTTCTTC	CASSLGGAGGWNEQFF
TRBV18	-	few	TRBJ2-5	TGTGCCAGCTCACCACAGACAAGGGAGACCCAGTACTTC	CASSPQTRETQYF
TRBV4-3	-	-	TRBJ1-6	TGCGCCAGCAGCCAAGATCAAACAGAATATAATTCACCCCTCCACTTT	CASSQDQTEYNSPLHF
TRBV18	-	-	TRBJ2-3	TGTGCCAGCTCACTCGACAGGGCGGGGGATACGCAGTATTTT	CASSLDRAGDTQYF
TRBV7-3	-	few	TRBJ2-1	TGTGCCAGCAGCTCCCTCTCCTTCTCCTACAATGAGCAGTTCTTC	CASSSLSFSYNEQFF
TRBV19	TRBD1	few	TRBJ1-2	TGTGCCAGTAGTACCCGGACAGGATATGGCTACACCTTC	CASSTRTGYGYTF
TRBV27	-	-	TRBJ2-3	TGTGCCAGCAGTCGCAGAACCCTAGCTCCCACAGATACGCAGTATTTT	CASSRRTLAPTDTQYF
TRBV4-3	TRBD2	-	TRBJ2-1	TGCGCCAGCAGCCAAGGGACTAGCGGGGGAACGAATGAGCAGTTCTTC	CASSQGTSGGTNEQFF
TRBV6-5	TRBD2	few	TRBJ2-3	TGTGCCAGCCGGGAGGTAGGCGGAGGGGATACGCAGTATTTT	CASREVGGGDTQYF
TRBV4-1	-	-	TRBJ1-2	TGCGCCAGCAGCCAACTCCCCGGCGGGCCTAACTATGGCTACACCTTC	CASSQLPGGPNYGYTF
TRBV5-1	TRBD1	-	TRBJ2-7	TGCGCCAGCAGCTCCGGGACAGGGGGTGTCTACGAGCAGTACTTC	CASSSGTGGVYEQYF
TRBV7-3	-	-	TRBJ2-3	TGTGCCAGCAGCCCTCAGGGCGGGGGCACAGATACGCAGTATTTT	CASSPQGGGTDTQYF
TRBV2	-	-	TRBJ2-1	TGTGCCAGCCAGGAGACAGCCACTCCGGAGCAGTTCTTC	CASQETATPEQFF
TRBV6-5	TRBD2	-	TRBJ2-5	TGTGCCAGCAGTTCCCAGCGGGGGGGAGTAGAGACCCAGTACTTC	CASSSQRGGVETQYF
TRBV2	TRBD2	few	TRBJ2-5	TGTGCCAGCAGTGAGGTGCTAGCGGCGATGTACCAAGAGACCCAGTACTTC	CASSEVLAAMYQETQYF
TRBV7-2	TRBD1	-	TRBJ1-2	TGTGCCAGCAGCTTCCGGGACAGGGTCGACTATGGCTACACCTTC	CASSFRDRVDYGYTF